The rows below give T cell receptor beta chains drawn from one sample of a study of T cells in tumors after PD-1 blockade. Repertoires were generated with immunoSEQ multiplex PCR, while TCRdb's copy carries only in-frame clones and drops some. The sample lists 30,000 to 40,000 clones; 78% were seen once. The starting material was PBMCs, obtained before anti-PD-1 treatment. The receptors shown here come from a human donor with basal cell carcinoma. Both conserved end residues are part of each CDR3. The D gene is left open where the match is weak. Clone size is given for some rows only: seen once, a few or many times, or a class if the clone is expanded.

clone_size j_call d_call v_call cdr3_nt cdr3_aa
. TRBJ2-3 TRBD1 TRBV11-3 TGTGCCAGCAGCTTACATTTCAGGGGGACAGCCTCTAGCACAGATACGCAGTATTTT CASSLHFRGTASSTDTQYF
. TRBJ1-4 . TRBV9 TGTGCCAGCAGCCTCGGAGGGGCAGCAACTAATGAAAAACTGTTTTTT CASSLGGAATNEKLFF
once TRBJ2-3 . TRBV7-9 TGTGCCAGCAGCTTAGTAGGGGCATACACAGATACGCAGTATTTT CASSLVGAYTDTQYF
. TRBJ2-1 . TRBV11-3 TGTGCCAGCGTTGGCCGGGACCCCTCCTACAATGAGCAGTTCTTC CASVGRDPSYNEQFF
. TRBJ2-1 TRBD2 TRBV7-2 TGTGCCAGCAGCACCCCTAGCGGGGGCTTCTCCTACAATGAGCAGTTCTTC CASSTPSGGFSYNEQFF
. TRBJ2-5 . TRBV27 TGTGCCAGCAGTAAACGACAGGATTTACGGGGGACCCAGTACTTC CASSKRQDLRGTQYF
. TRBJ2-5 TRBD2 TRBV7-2 TGTGCCAGCAGCTTAGACTCTCCGACTAGCGGGGGAGAGACCCAGTACTTC CASSLDSPTSGGETQYF
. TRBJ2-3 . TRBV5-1 TGCGCCAGCAGCTTGGTTGGGGATAGCACAGATACGCAGTATTTT CASSLVGDSTDTQYF
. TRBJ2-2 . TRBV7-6 TGTGCCAGCAGCCAAGACAGCGTGGGTCCCGGGGAGCTGTTTTTT CASSQDSVGPGELFF
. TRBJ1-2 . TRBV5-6 TGTGCCAGCAGCTTGGCCCCGGGAAGGGGTAACTATGGCTACACCTTC CASSLAPGRGNYGYTF
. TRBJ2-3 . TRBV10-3 TGTGCCATCAGTGAGTCATATACGCAGTATTTT CAISESYTQYF
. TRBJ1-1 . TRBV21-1 TGTGCCAGCAGCAAGCACAGGGGGCAGACTGAAGCTTTCTTT CASSKHRGQTEAFF
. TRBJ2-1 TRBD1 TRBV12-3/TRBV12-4 TGTGCCAGCAGCTTGGGACAGGTGGTCGTGTTCTTC CASSLGQVVVFF
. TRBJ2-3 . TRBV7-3 TGTGCCAGCAGCTTAAGCGGGTTCGCTAGCACAGATACGCAGTATTTT CASSLSGFASTDTQYF
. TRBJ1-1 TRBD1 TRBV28 TGTGCCAGCAGTCTAACAGGGGGGAGGACTGAAGCTTTCTTT CASSLTGGRTEAFF
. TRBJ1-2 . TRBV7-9 TGTGCCAGCAGCCCCGACCGAGTCTACACCTTC CASSPDRVYTF
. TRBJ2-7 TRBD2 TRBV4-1 TGCGCCAGCAGCCAGTCCCGGGCGAGCGGGGGAGGAATCCACGAGCAGTACTTC CASSQSRASGGGIHEQYF
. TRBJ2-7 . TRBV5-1 TGCGCCAGCAGCCCGGCCGCGGCTAGTATAGCGGACCAGTACTTC CASSPAAASIADQYF
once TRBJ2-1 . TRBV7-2 TGTGCCAGCAGCCACCATGGATACAGTCGGGCGCAGTTCTTC CASSHHGYSRAQFF
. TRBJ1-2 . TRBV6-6 TGTGCCAGCAGCCCCGTGCAGGTCTATGGCTACACCTTC CASSPVQVYGYTF
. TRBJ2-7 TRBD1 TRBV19 TGTGCCAGTAGTATGACAGGGGAAGTCTACGAGCAGTACTTC CASSMTGEVYEQYF
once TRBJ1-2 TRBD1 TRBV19 TGTGCCAGTAGCAAGACAGGGATTGGGGGCTACACCTTC CASSKTGIGGYTF
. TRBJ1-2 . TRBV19 TGTGCCAGCGGCTCTTTTAACTATGGCTACACCTTC CASGSFNYGYTF
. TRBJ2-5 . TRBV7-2 TGTGCCAGCAGTCGTCAGGGGGGAGAGACCCAGTACTTC CASSRQGGETQYF
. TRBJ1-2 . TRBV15 TGTGCCACCAGCAGGACGGTTAACTATGGCTACACCTTC CATSRTVNYGYTF
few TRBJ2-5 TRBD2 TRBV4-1 TGCGCCAGCAGCCAAGAACGCTGGATAGCGGGAGGGCCGGGGGAGACCCAGTACTTC CASSQERWIAGGPGETQYF
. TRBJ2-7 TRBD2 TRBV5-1 TGCGCCAGCAGCTTTGGACTAGCGATGAGCTCCTACGAGCAGTACTTC CASSFGLAMSSYEQYF
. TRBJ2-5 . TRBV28 TGTGCCAGCAGTCCCCTGGGGTTAGCAGGGGCCCAGTACTTC CASSPLGLAGAQYF
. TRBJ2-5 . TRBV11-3 TGTGCCAGCAGCTTATGGCAGGAGGTGGAGACCCAGTACTTC CASSLWQEVETQYF
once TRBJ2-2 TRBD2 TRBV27 TGTGCCAGCAGACGGGGACTAGCGGGCTACACCGGGGAGCTGTTTTTT CASRRGLAGYTGELFF
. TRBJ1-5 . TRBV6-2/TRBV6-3 TGTGCCAGCAGTTACTGGGACGGACTTAATCAGCCCCAGCATTTT CASSYWDGLNQPQHF
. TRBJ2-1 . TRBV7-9 TGTGCCAAACATCGGAACAATGAGCAGTTCTTC CAKHRNNEQFF
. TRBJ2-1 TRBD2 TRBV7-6 TGTGCCAGCAGCTTTAGCGGGAGGGCCTACAATGAGCAGTTCTTC CASSFSGRAYNEQFF